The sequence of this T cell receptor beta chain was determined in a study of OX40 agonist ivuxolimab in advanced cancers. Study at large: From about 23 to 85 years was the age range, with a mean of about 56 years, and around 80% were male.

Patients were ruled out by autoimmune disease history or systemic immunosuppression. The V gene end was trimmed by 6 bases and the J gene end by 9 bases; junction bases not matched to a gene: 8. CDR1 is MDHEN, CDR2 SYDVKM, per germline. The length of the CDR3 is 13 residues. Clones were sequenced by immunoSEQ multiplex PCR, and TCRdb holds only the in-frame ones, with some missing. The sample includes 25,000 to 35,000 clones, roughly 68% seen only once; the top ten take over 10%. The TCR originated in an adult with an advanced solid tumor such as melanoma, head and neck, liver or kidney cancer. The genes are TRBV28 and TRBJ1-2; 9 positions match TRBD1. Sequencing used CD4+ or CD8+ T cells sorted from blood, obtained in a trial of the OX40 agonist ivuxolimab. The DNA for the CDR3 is TGTGCCAGCAGGTCTACAGGGGGCGCTCGCTACACCTTC. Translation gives CASRSTGGARYTF.